The 16 T cell receptor beta chains given below trace back to one sample, sequenced in a study of blood T cell repertoires in COVID-19. Assay used: immunoSEQ multiplex PCR; TCRdb lists only in-frame clones, some missing. The sample comprises some 5,900 clones, about 88% of which are singletons, and more than 6.5% rests with the top ten. Sequences were obtained from peripheral blood. These receptors were taken from a human donor in a cohort sampled during active COVID-19.

J is TRBJ2-7 and V is TRBV27; 10 bases align to TRBD1. With 6 bases clipped from V and 3 bases from J, the junction kept 8 bases outside the gene matches. The germline gives CDR1 MNHEY, CDR2 SMNVEV (reference sequence). The length of the CDR3 is 15 residues. In DNA, the CDR3 is TGTGCCAGCAGCCGATCGACAGGGGGCAGCTACGAGCAGTACTTC. Its translation: CASSRSTGGSYEQYF.

The genes are TRBV24-1 and TRBJ2-3; 8 nucleotides match TRBD1. The CDR3 loop spans 15 amino acids. Per germline, CDR1 KGHDR and CDR2 SFDVKD. V dropped 3 bases and J dropped 5; count of bases not matched to a gene: 6. In nucleotides, the CDR3 is TGTGCCACCAGTGATCGGACAGGGATGGGAGATACGCAGTATTTT. It translates to CATSDRTGMGDTQYF.

The chain links TRBV5-6 to TRBJ2-7; D may be TRBD1 (6 bases). The germline gives CDR1 SGHDT, CDR2 YYEEEE. The CDR3 is 16 residues long. The V end was cut by 0 bases, the J end by 3 bases, with 16 bases between. In nucleotides, the CDR3 is TGTGCCAGCAGCTTGGGTGTTCTGGACAGCCGCTACGAGCAGTACTTC. Its protein is CASSLGVLDSRYEQYF.

This rearrangement joins TRBV6-1 to TRBJ1-3; D is unclear. Trimming shortened V by 3 bases and J by 1 base, and 10 bases separated the two germline ends. CDR1 and CDR2 (germline): MNHNS, SASEGT. The CDR3 runs 15 residues. The chain's CDR3 is CASSERILSGNTIYF. In nucleotides, the CDR3 is TGTGCCAGCAGTGAGAGGATCCTTTCTGGAAACACCATATATTTT.

The rearrangement joins TRBV2 to TRBJ1-2; 8 bases are a match to TRBD1. Germline V CDR1 and CDR2: SNHLY, FYNNEI. The CDR3 totals 16 residues. Trimming removed 3 bases from V and 6 bases from J; junction bases left unmatched: 12. For the CDR3, the DNA is TGTGCCAGCAGTGAGGCCTATTTTCAGGGGGCGAATGGCTACACCTTC. This translates into CASSEAYFQGANGYTF.

In nucleotides, the CDR3 is TGTGCCAGCAGCCCCCTGGAGAGGGCAGGACGGGAGACCCAGTACTTC. This translates into CASSPLERAGRETQYF. The chain uses TRBV4-2 and TRBJ2-5, with a possible D match to TRBD2 (5 bases). The ends were cut back, 4 bases at V and 5 bases at J, with 20 bases in the middle. This CDR3 contains 16 residues. CDR1 and CDR2 from the germline V gene are LGHNA and YNFKEQ.

This chain joins TRBV6-2 or TRBV6-3 and TRBJ2-2; the D gene is possibly TRBD2 (7 bases). This CDR3 contains 14 residues. Germline CDR1 is MNHEY and CDR2 is SVGEGT. Trimming left V 6 bases short and J 6 bases short, with 14 bases between. CDR3 region: CASSHRGAPGELFF. CDR3 coding DNA: TGTGCCAGCAGCCACCGGGGGGCCCCCGGGGAGCTGTTTTTT.

J is TRBJ2-2 and V is TRBV10-2; 10 nucleotides agree with TRBD2. This CDR3 comprises 15 residues. Germline V gives CDR1 WSHSY, CDR2 SAAADI. The V gene end was trimmed by 7 bases and the J gene end by 1 base; junction bases not matched to a gene: 3. The CDR3 loop reads CASKERGGNTGELFF. The CDR3 DNA follows: TGCGCCAGCAAAGAGCGGGGGGGGAACACCGGGGAGCTGTTTTTT.

J is TRBJ2-3 and V is TRBV9; no clear D gene. The ends were cut back, 0 bases at V and 1 base at J, with 6 bases in the middle. The CDR3 is 14 residues long. Per germline, CDR1 SGDLS and CDR2 YYNGEE. The CDR3 region is CASSVGQGTDTQYF. The CDR3 DNA reads TGTGCCAGCAGCGTAGGACAAGGCACAGATACGCAGTATTTT.

The rearrangement joins TRBV29-1 to TRBJ2-3; tentative D call: TRBD1 (5 bases). The CDR3 sequence is 11 residues long. Trimming cost V 3 bases and J 6 bases, with 7 bases left between them. Germline V CDR1 and CDR2: SQVTM, ANQGSEA. The CDR3 here is CSVDSGDTQYF. DNA for the CDR3: TGCAGCGTTGATTCAGGGGATACGCAGTATTTT.

This clone was seen more than once but under ten times. This chain uses TRBV25-1 with TRBJ1-6; D perhaps matches TRBD1 (6 bases). The germline V gene has CDR1 MGHDK and CDR2 SYGVNS. The CDR3 consists of 15 residues. Trimming cost V 4 bases and J 5 bases, with 12 bases left between them. The CDR3 DNA sequence: TGTGCCAGCAGTGGGTCAGGGGCGAATAATTCACCCCTCCACTTT. Translation: CASSGSGANNSPLHF.

The chain carries TRBV7-9 and TRBJ2-2; D possibly corresponds to TRBD2 (6 bases). This CDR3 region has 14 residues. CDR1 is SEHNR and CDR2 is FQNEAQ in the germline V gene (reference sequence). The germline V and J ends were trimmed by 8 bases and 0 bases, with 10 bases remaining between them. In DNA form, the CDR3 reads TGTGCCAGCTCCCGGGGGACGAACACCGGGGAGCTGTTTTTT. Residues: CASSRGTNTGELFF. The full variable domain, rest sourced from reference TRBV7-9 and TRBJ2-2, is DTGVSQNPRHKITKRGQNVTFRCDPISEHNRLYWYRQTLGQGPEFLTYFQNEAQLEKSRLLSDRFSAERPKGSFSTLEIQRTEQGDSAMYLCASSRGTNTGELFFGEGSRLTVL.

V usage is TRBV5-4 and J usage is TRBJ1-1; D not resolved. Trimming took off 0 bases at V and 0 bases at J, with 6 bases between the two ends. This CDR3 spans 14 amino acids. Germline V gene data show CDR1 as SGHNT and CDR2 as YYREEE (reference sequence). The CDR3 loop is CASSLGGMNTEAFF. CDR3 coding DNA: TGTGCCAGCAGCTTGGGAGGTATGAACACTGAAGCTTTCTTT.

The chain couples TRBV5-1 to TRBJ1-5; TRBD1 agrees at 10 bases. The germline CDR1 and CDR2 sequences are SGHRS and YFSETQ. Trimming at V came to 0 bases and at J to 7 bases, leaving 4 bases not matched to a gene. This CDR3 region has 15 residues. CDR3 nucleotide sequence: TGCGCCAGCAGCTTGGGGACAGGGGGAGGGCAGCCCCAGCATTTT. This translates into CASSLGTGGGQPQHF.

J is TRBJ2-5 and V is TRBV6-4, with D perhaps matching TRBD2 (5 bases). Between the trimmed V and J ends, which lost 5 bases and 4 bases, there was a span of 11 bases. Germline lookup yields CDR1 MRHNA and CDR2 SNTAGT. This CDR3 has 13 residues. CDR3 bases: TGTGCCAGCAGTAAGCGGTACGGAGAGACCCAGTACTTC. Protein product: CASSKRYGETQYF.

The CDR3 here is CASSLISSGTSGRAYEQYF. In DNA form, the CDR3 reads TGTGCCAGCAGCCTCATTTCCTCCGGGACTAGCGGGAGGGCCTACGAGCAGTACTTC. V is TRBV7-2 and J is TRBJ2-7; 16 nucleotides align to TRBD2. CDR1 and CDR2 from the germline V gene are SGHTA and FQGNSA. The trim removed 5 bases at V and 2 bases at J, leaving 12 bases unmatched. This CDR3 comprises 19 residues.